What follows are 27 T cell receptor beta chains derived from one specimen sequenced in a study of cytomegalovirus exposure and HLA in healthy donors. Vbeta (60) and Jbeta (13) primers were used in the PCR. Clones were read by immunoSEQ multiplex PCR, and TCRdb kept only the in-frame ones, dropping some. The table has about 98,000 clones, around 68% seen once; the top ten hold about 2.5%. The sample comprised PBMCs. The receptors derive from a man aged 50-59 years in good health and CMV-seronegative.

This clone was seen a few times. This chain links TRBV7-9 with TRBJ1-1; no clear D gene. CDR1 and CDR2 (germline): SEHNR, FQNEAQ (reference sequence). V lost 4 bases to trimming and J lost 8 bases, with 11 bases between them. This CDR3 contains 12 residues. The CDR3: CASSYGELEAFF. CDR3 DNA: TGTGCCAGCAGCTATGGAGAACTGGAAGCTTTCTTT. Filled out from reference TRBV7-9 and TRBJ1-1, the complete variable domain reads DTGVSQNPRHKITKRGQNVTFRCDPISEHNRLYWYRQTLGQGPEFLTYFQNEAQLEKSRLLSDRFSAERPKGSFSTLEIQRTEQGDSAMYLCASSYGELEAFFGQGTRLTVV.

The chain links TRBV5-1 to TRBJ2-3, with TRBD2 matching over 9 bases. The germline V gene encodes CDR1 SGHRS and CDR2 YFSETQ. CDR3 length: 15 amino acids. The junction had 4 bases not matched to a gene; V was cut back by 3 bases and J by 2 bases. In DNA, the CDR3 is TGCGCCAGCAGCTCAGCGGGGGGAGCCACAGATACGCAGTATTTT. This encodes CASSSAGGATDTQYF.

The chain employs TRBV5-1 and TRBJ2-1; 10 positions match TRBD2. The CDR3 spans 16 residues. The junction had 10 bases not matched to a gene; V was cut back by 0 bases and J by 10 bases. Germline loops: CDR1 SGHRS, CDR2 YFSETQ. The CDR3 loop is CASSLDRAGGQGEQFF. The CDR3 bases are TGCGCCAGCAGCTTGGATCGAGCGGGAGGGCAAGGGGAGCAGTTCTTC. Looking up the rest from reference TRBV5-1 and TRBJ2-1 gives the full variable domain: KAGVTQTPRYLIKTRGQQVTLSCSPISGHRSVSWYQQTPGQGLQFLFEYFSETQRNKGNFPGRFSGRQFSNSRSEMNVSTLELGDSALYLCASSLDRAGGQGEQFFGPGTRLTVL.

The rearrangement joins TRBV5-1 to TRBJ2-3, with a tentative D call TRBD1 (6 bases). The CDR3 loop spans 16 amino acids. Deletions cut 2 bases from V and 0 bases from J, with 13 bases between. The germline gives CDR1 SGHRS, CDR2 YFSETQ. DNA of the CDR3: TGCGCCAGCAGCTTCACAGGGTCCTCTAGCACAGATACGCAGTATTTT. It yields the protein CASSFTGSSSTDTQYF.

In regard to this clone: Other DNA variants within this sample encode the same CDR3. The gene calls are TRBV5-4 and TRBJ1-4, with TRBD1 matching over 10 bases. The J segment lost 7 bases and the V segment lost 4 bases, leaving 13 bases of the junction unmatched. Germline lookup yields CDR1 SGHNT and CDR2 YYREEE (reference sequence). This CDR3 is built from 17 residues. The DNA for the CDR3 is TGTGCCAGCAGCGTTACCGGGACAGGGGTCACCCGTGAAAAACTGTTTTTT. Protein sequence: CASSVTGTGVTREKLFF.

The J gene is TRBJ2-3, the V gene TRBV4-2; D not resolved. The V end lost 5 bases, the J end lost 0 bases, and 9 bases lay between the germline ends. This CDR3 has 14 residues. Germline values: CDR1 LGHNA, CDR2 YNFKEQ. CDR3 region: CASSGLASTDTQYF. CDR3 DNA: TGTGCCAGCAGCGGTTTGGCAAGCACAGATACGCAGTATTTT.

The J gene is TRBJ1-2, the V gene TRBV4-1, with D perhaps TRBD1 (5 bases). From germline, CDR1 is MGHRA and CDR2 YSYEKL. Trimming stripped 6 bases from V and 8 bases from J, with 16 bases between. The CDR3 runs 13 residues. The CDR3, as DNA: TGCGCCAGCAGGCAAACAGGAGTGGAGGGCTACACCTTC. Amino acids: CASRQTGVEGYTF.

V gene TRBV6-5 combines with J gene TRBJ1-3; D is unresolved. CDR3 size: 15 residues. Trimming shortened V by 2 bases and J by 2 bases, and 10 bases separated the two germline ends. Per germline, CDR1 MNHEY and CDR2 SVGAGI. The CDR3 region is CASSYEAPPGNTIYF. CDR3 bases: TGTGCCAGCAGTTACGAGGCTCCACCTGGAAACACCATATATTTT.

J is TRBJ1-2 and V is TRBV5-6; the match to TRBD1 covers 11 bases. Germline CDR1 SGHDT, CDR2 YYEEEE. The trim removed 4 bases at V and 5 bases at J, leaving 4 bases unmatched. This CDR3 spans 14 amino acids. The CDR3 protein is CASSPGQGAYGYTF. In nucleotides, the CDR3 is TGTGCCAGCAGCCCCGGACAGGGGGCGTATGGCTACACCTTC.

This clone was seen only once. The chain carries TRBV9 and TRBJ1-1; weak D call: TRBD1 (6 bases). The length of the CDR3 is 12 residues. Germline CDR1 is SGDLS and CDR2 is YYNGEE. V was cut by 3 bases and J by 8 bases, with 11 bases left in between. The CDR3: CASSASTGEAFF. For the CDR3, the DNA is TGTGCCAGCAGCGCATCCACAGGGGAAGCTTTCTTT.

This CDR3 is CAWSVRGITNYGYTF. The DNA of the CDR3 is TGTGCCTGGAGTGTACGGGGAATCACTAACTATGGCTACACCTTC. The rearrangement joins TRBV30 to TRBJ1-2; D not resolved. The V and J ends lost 0 bases and 0 bases respectively, with 11 bases between them. Per the germline V gene, CDR1 is GTSNPN and CDR2 is SVGIG (reference sequence). This CDR3 is built from 15 residues.

CDR3: CASSLRSGLAGYYEQYF. DNA for the CDR3: TGTGCCAGCAGCTTAAGGTCCGGACTAGCGGGTTACTACGAGCAGTACTTC. The chain recombines TRBV7-2 with TRBJ2-7, with 11 bases lining up with TRBD2. After removal of 2 bases from V and 3 bases from J, the junction contained 9 bases not matched to a gene. CDR3 length: 17 amino acids. Germline V lookup: CDR1 SGHTA, CDR2 FQGNSA. Using reference TRBV7-2 and TRBJ2-7 for the parts outside the CDR3, the full variable domain is GAGVSQSPSNKVTEKGKDVELRCDPISGHTALYWYRQSLGQGLEFLIYFQGNSAPDKSGLPSDRFSAERTGGSVSTLTIQRTQQEDSAVYLCASSLRSGLAGYYEQYFGPGTRLTVT.

The chain employs TRBV6-4 and TRBJ2-2; 10 nucleotides agree with TRBD2. Germline trimming cut 3 bases from V and 4 bases from J; bases unmatched to any gene: 2. The V gene's germline CDR1 is MRHNA and CDR2 SNTAGT. This CDR3 spans 15 amino acids. The CDR3 protein is CASSESGGATGELFF. The CDR3 bases are TGTGCCAGCAGTGAAAGCGGGGGGGCCACCGGGGAGCTGTTTTTT.

The rearrangement uses TRBV6-5 and TRBJ2-7; D possibly corresponds to TRBD2 (7 bases). CDR3 length: 15 amino acids. Germline-derived CDR1 and CDR2 are MNHEY and SVGAGI. V shed 0 bases and J shed 0 bases, with 9 bases lying between them. The CDR3 sequence: CASSYSGGGSYEQYF. The CDR3 nucleotides read TGTGCCAGCAGTTACTCGGGAGGGGGCTCCTACGAGCAGTACTTC.

V and J are TRBV27 and TRBJ2-7; possibly TRBD2 for D (5 bases). V lost 2 bases and J lost 2, with 10 bases in between. CDR3 length: 14 amino acids. Germline assignment: CDR1 MNHEY and CDR2 SMNVEV (reference sequence). This CDR3 is CASSLTRTAYEQYF. The CDR3 DNA sequence: TGTGCCAGCAGTTTAACTAGGACGGCCTACGAGCAGTACTTC.

Here the CDR3 DNA reads TGTGCCAGCAGCTTAGTTTTAGGACTTTTGCCGGAGCAGTACTTC. Protein product: CASSLVLGLLPEQYF. The chain links TRBV7-9 to TRBJ2-7; possible D gene TRBD2, 5 bases. The CDR3 runs to 15 residues. Germline assignment: CDR1 SEHNR and CDR2 FQNEAQ (reference sequence). Between the trimmed V and J ends, which lost 1 base and 7 bases, there was a span of 17 bases.

The chain combines TRBV5-4 with TRBJ2-3; TRBD1 agrees at 7 bases. Trimming took 3 bases from V and 3 from J; bases not matched to a gene: 10. Germline lookup yields CDR1 SGHNT and CDR2 YYREEE (reference sequence). The CDR3 has 16 residues. The CDR3 sequence: CASSSRQGLSTDTQYF. DNA of the CDR3: TGTGCCAGCAGCTCTAGACAGGGCCTCTCGACAGATACGCAGTATTTT.

V usage is TRBV30 and J usage is TRBJ1-2, with 8 nucleotides matching TRBD1. CDR3 length: 13 amino acids. Germline V gene data show CDR1 as GTSNPN and CDR2 as SVGIG (reference sequence). Losses at the gene ends were 3 bases for V and 5 bases for J; bases not matched to a gene: 5. The CDR3 coding sequence is TGTGCCTGGAGGGGACAGGTGGGATATGGCTACACCTTC. It translates to CAWRGQVGYGYTF.

The chain carries TRBV7-9 and TRBJ2-2; a weak D match, TRBD2 (5 bases). Germline V gives CDR1 SEHNR, CDR2 FQNEAQ (reference sequence). This CDR3 has 16 residues. The germline V and J ends were trimmed by 1 base and 2 bases, with 11 bases remaining between them. CDR3 residues: CASSLDRSGNTGELFF. The CDR3 DNA reads TGTGCCAGCAGCTTAGATCGAAGCGGTAACACCGGGGAGCTGTTTTTT. The variable domain in full, completed from reference TRBV7-9 and TRBJ2-2, reads DTGVSQNPRHKITKRGQNVTFRCDPISEHNRLYWYRQTLGQGPEFLTYFQNEAQLEKSRLLSDRFSAERPKGSFSTLEIQRTEQGDSAMYLCASSLDRSGNTGELFFGEGSRLTVL.

The chain carries TRBV5-4 and TRBJ2-3; D not certain. V was cut by 0 bases and J by 1 base, with 3 bases left in between. This CDR3 has 13 amino acids. CDR1 and CDR2 from the germline V gene are SGHNT and YYREEE (reference sequence). The CDR3 loop is CASSLERTDTQYF. DNA for the CDR3: TGTGCCAGCAGCTTGGAGCGCACAGATACGCAGTATTTT.

The chain has TRBV27 and TRBJ1-1, with D possibly being TRBD1 (5 bases). Between the trimmed V and J ends, which lost 5 bases and 3 bases, there was a span of 10 bases. The V gene's germline CDR1 is MNHEY and CDR2 SMNVEV (reference sequence). The CDR3 has 13 amino acids. Written as DNA, the CDR3 is TGTGCCAGCAGTAGGGGTCCCGACACTGAAGCTTTCTTT. Protein: CASSRGPDTEAFF.

The chain uses TRBV9 and TRBJ2-1, with TRBD2 identical over 7 bases. This CDR3 has 15 amino acids. V gave up 4 bases and J gave up 7 bases; unmatched junction bases: 11. Germline loops: CDR1 SGDLS, CDR2 YYNGEE. DNA of the CDR3: TGTGCCAGCAGCATTAGCTCGGGACTATCGAATGAGCAGTTCTTC. As protein: CASSISSGLSNEQFF.

The chain joins TRBV7-9 to TRBJ2-3, with D tentatively TRBD1 (6 bases). Germline V gene data show CDR1 as SEHNR and CDR2 as FQNEAQ (reference sequence). The CDR3 loop spans 16 amino acids. Trimming cost V 5 bases and J 4 bases, with 19 bases left between them. The DNA of the CDR3 is TGTGCCAGCAGCCCCCGTCGGCAGGGGACCGCAGATACGCAGTATTTT. As protein: CASSPRRQGTADTQYF.

The rearrangement links TRBV7-6 to TRBJ1-1; tentatively, D is TRBD1 (5 bases). Germline loops: CDR1 SGHVS, CDR2 FNYEAQ. Trimming took off 6 bases at V and 1 base at J, with 18 bases between the two ends. This CDR3 comprises 16 residues. The CDR3 DNA reads TGTGCCAGCAGGGTCGATGGGGGAGGGCAGAACACTGAAGCTTTCTTT. Translating gives CASRVDGGGQNTEAFF.

V and J are TRBV6-1 and TRBJ2-5; 8 bases align to TRBD2. The J segment lost 4 bases and the V segment lost 6 bases, leaving 7 bases of the junction unmatched. In germline, CDR1 is MNHNS, CDR2 SASEGT. This CDR3 has 14 amino acids. The DNA for the CDR3 is TGTGCCAGCAGGTCAGCGGGGGTAGTAGAGACCCAGTACTTC. Its protein product is CASRSAGVVETQYF.

The gene calls are TRBV19 and TRBJ1-2; TRBD1 aligns across 9 bases. CDR3 size: 15 residues. The trim removed 7 bases at V and 7 bases at J, leaving 13 bases unmatched. Germline CDR1 is LNHDA and CDR2 is SQIVND (reference sequence). The CDR3, as DNA: TGTGCCAGTACCATCGACCCACAGGGGGCGCGTGGCTACACCTTC. Its translation is CASTIDPQGARGYTF.

The chain joins TRBV30 to TRBJ1-5; D gene uncertain. This CDR3 has 13 residues. Germline assignment: CDR1 GTSNPN and CDR2 SVGIG (reference sequence). V gave up 0 bases and J gave up 7 bases, with 10 bases separating them. CDR3: CAWSVTGGQPQHF. The CDR3 nucleotides read TGTGCCTGGAGTGTAACGGGAGGACAGCCCCAGCATTTT. The variable domain in full, with the rest retrieved from reference TRBV30 and TRBJ1-5, is SQTIHQWPATLVQPVGSPLSLECTVEGTSNPNLYWYRQAAGRGLQLLFYSVGIGQISSEVPQNLSASRPQDRQFILSSKKLLLSDSGFYLCAWSVTGGQPQHFGDGTRLSIL.